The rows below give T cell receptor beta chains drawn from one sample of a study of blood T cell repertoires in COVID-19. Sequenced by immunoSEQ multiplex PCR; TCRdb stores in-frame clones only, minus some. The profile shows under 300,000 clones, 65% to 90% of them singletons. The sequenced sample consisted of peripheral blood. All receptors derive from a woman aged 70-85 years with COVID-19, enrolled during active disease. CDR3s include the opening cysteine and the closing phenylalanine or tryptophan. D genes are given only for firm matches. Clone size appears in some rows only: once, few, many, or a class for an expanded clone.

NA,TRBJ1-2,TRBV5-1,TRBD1,TGCGCCAGCAGCCTGGAGTGGGACAGGGGACGACTCTATGGCTACACCTTC,CASSLEWDRGRLYGYTF
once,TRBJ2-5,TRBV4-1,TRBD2,TGCGCCAGCAGCCAAGGGGAGCGGGGGGGAGAGACCCAGTACTTC,CASSQGERGGETQYF
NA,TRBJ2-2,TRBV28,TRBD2,TGTGCCAGCAGTTTCCTTCGACTAGCGGGGGGATCCGGGGAGCTGTTTTTT,CASSFLRLAGGSGELFF
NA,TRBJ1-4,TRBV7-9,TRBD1,TGTGCCAGCAGCGCCCGGACAGGGGGAGAGGATGAAAAACTGTTTTTT,CASSARTGGEDEKLFF
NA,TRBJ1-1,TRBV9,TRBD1,TGTGCCAGCAGCCCCCAGGGGGCGAACACTGAAGCTTTCTTT,CASSPQGANTEAFF
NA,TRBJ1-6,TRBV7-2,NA,TGTGCCAGCAGCCAATTTAATTCACCCCTCCACTTT,CASSQFNSPLHF
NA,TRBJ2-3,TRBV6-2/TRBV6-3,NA,TGTGCCAGCAGTACGCAGTTTCAGGCGGGAGATACGCAGTATTTT,CASSTQFQAGDTQYF
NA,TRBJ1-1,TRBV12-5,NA,TGTGCTAGTGGTTTGGTCGTAGGGGGAATGAACACTGAAGCTTTCTTT,CASGLVVGGMNTEAFF
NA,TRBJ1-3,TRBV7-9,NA,TGTGCCAGCAGCTTCGGGGAGGGGTTCTCTGGAAACACCATATATTTT,CASSFGEGFSGNTIYF
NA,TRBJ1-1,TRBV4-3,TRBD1,TGCGCCAGCAGCCAAGAGTGGGACAGCGGCACTGAAGCTTTCTTT,CASSQEWDSGTEAFF
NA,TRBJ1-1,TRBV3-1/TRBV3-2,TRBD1,TGTGCCAGCAGCCCAATTTCGGGACAGGGGGGGACTGAAGCTTTCTTT,CASSPISGQGGTEAFF
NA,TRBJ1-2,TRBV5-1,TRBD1,TGCGCCAGCAGCTTGGGAGGGGGCGTCTATGGCTACACCTTC,CASSLGGGVYGYTF
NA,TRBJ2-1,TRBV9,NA,TGTGCCAGCAGCGTAGATGAGGGCTACTACAATGAGCAGTTCTTC,CASSVDEGYYNEQFF
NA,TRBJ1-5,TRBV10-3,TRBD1,TGTGCCATATCGACAGGGAGCAATCAGCCCCAGCATTTT,CAISTGSNQPQHF
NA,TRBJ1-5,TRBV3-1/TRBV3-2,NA,TGTGCCAGCACCTCAAACAGGGTTCCTAGCAATCAGCCCCAGCATTTT,CASTSNRVPSNQPQHF
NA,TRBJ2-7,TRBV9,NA,TGTGCCAGCAGCGTAGAAAGCTTTGTCGACGAGCAGTACTTC,CASSVESFVDEQYF
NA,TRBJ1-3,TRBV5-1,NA,TGCGCCAGCAGCTCGTCGGGACTGAATGGAAACACCATATATTTT,CASSSSGLNGNTIYF
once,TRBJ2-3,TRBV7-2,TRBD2,TGTGCCAGCCGAAGCGGGGGGCGCACAGATACGCAGTATTTT,CASRSGGRTDTQYF
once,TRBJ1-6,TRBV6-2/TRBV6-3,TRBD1,TGTGCCAGCAGTCGGGACAGACATTCACCCCTCCACTTT,CASSRDRHSPLHF
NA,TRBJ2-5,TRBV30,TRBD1,TGTGCCTGGAGTCCCCTTGACAGGGGATGGGAGACCCAGTACTTC,CAWSPLDRGWETQYF
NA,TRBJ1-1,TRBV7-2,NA,TGTGCCAGCAGCTTACTTACTAACCCTGAAGCTTTCTTT,CASSLLTNPEAFF
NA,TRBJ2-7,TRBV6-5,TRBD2,TGTGCCAGCAGTCACCTGGGACTAGCGGGGGACGAGCAGTACTTC,CASSHLGLAGDEQYF